The TCR beta chain described here comes from a study of siplizumab effects on memory and regulatory T cells. The study's findings and limits: Naive T cells appeared more diverse than memory cells and seemed to be major alloresponse contributors.

The repertoire was sequenced with immunoSEQ multiplex PCR; TCRdb's copy has only in-frame clones and lacks some. The sample includes about 87,000 clones, around 90% of them seen just once. As concerns this clone: Its target is not known.

The V end lost 7 bases, the J end lost 6 bases, and 12 bases lay between the germline ends. The CDR3 runs to 13 residues. The germline gives CDR1 MNHNS, CDR2 SASEGT. This chain uses TRBV6-1 with TRBJ2-2, with D possibly being TRBD1 or TRBD2 (6 bases each). The receptor was isolated from a human donor in good health. Sequenced input: CD4+ T cells sorted from blood. In DNA, the CDR3 is TGTGCCAGCACCCTGGAGGGGGCCGGGGAGCTGTTTTTT. It codes for CASTLEGAGELFF.